The next 3 T cell receptor beta chains were all read from a single sample in a study of Tregs in tolerant kidney transplant recipients. The repertoire was sequenced with immunoSEQ multiplex PCR; TCRdb's copy has only in-frame clones and lacks some. The data contain about 17,000 clones, 82% of them singletons. Sequencing used Tregs from blood. Receptor source: a human donor in good health.

The CDR3 region is CASSWGWGPTGELFF. The CDR3 DNA reads as TGTGCCAGCAGCTGGGGTTGGGGTCCCACCGGGGAGCTGTTTTTT. The genes are TRBV5-6 and TRBJ2-2; no firm D call. CDR3 size: 15 residues. Germline V gives CDR1 SGHDT, CDR2 YYEEEE. V lost 3 bases, J lost 4 bases, and 13 bases lay in between.

The rearrangement joins TRBV27 to TRBJ2-1; 7 nucleotides agree with TRBD2. The CDR3 loop spans 15 amino acids. After removal of 6 bases from V and 5 bases from J, the junction contained 10 bases not matched to a gene. CDR1 and CDR2 from the germline V gene are MNHEY and SMNVEV (reference sequence). CDR3 coding DNA: TGTGCCAGCAGCCTGGGGGGAGCGGGGAACAATGAGCAGTTCTTC. Translating gives CASSLGGAGNNEQFF.

The chain recombines TRBV29-1 with TRBJ2-1; 7 bases are shared with TRBD1. This CDR3 is 13 amino acids long. The germline V gene has CDR1 SQVTM and CDR2 ANQGSEA. The V segment lost 4 bases and the J segment 4 bases; nucleotides outside the gene matches: 4. CDR3 amino acids: CSVGRDRYNEQFF. The CDR3 region has the DNA TGCAGCGTTGGCCGGGACAGATACAATGAGCAGTTCTTC.